This entry features one T cell receptor (beta chain) sequence. Method: immunoSEQ multiplex PCR; TCRdb's copy keeps in-frame clones and lacks some. The data contain under 400,000 clones, 85% to 90% of them singletons. The CDR3 is 16 residues long. Germline CDR1 SGHRS, CDR2 YFSETQ. Trimming left V 2 bases short and J 0 bases short, with 14 bases between. This specimen belongs to a study of blood T cell repertoires in COVID-19. Sequencing input: peripheral blood. The V call is TRBV5-1, the J call TRBJ1-1; D is possibly TRBD1 (5 bases). The receptor's source is a young woman with COVID-19, enrolled during active disease. CDR3 residues: CASSLGDSGVNTEAFF. The CDR3 DNA reads as TGCGCCAGCAGCTTAGGGGATTCGGGGGTGAACACTGAAGCTTTCTTT.